This TCR beta chain originates from a study of cytomegalovirus exposure and HLA in healthy donors. Overall study results and limits: Subsequent analysis of the 100 to 150 validation repertoires found a tendency for first-cohort TCR clusters to co-occur. Three of the chains that were CMV-associated were confirmed in vitro to be specific for CMV antigens.

Repertoires were generated with immunoSEQ multiplex PCR, while TCRdb's copy carries only in-frame clones and drops some. In the table there are around 400,000 clones, approximately 90% of which are singletons. Germline-derived CDR1 and CDR2 are LNHDA and SQIVND (reference sequence). V lost 5 bases, J lost 5 bases, and 6 bases stayed unmatched. The CDR3 totals 14 residues. Points on this clone: No antigen is known for it.

The sequence was collected from a woman aged 18-29 years in good health and CMV-seronegative. The sequenced sample was PBMCs. V gene TRBV19 combines with J gene TRBJ2-1, with 7 bases identical to TRBD1. Here the CDR3 reads CASSYGTVHNEQFF. As DNA, the CDR3 is TGTGCCAGTAGTTACGGGACAGTCCACAATGAGCAGTTCTTC. Together with reference TRBV19 and TRBJ2-1, the CDR3 gives the full variable domain: DGGITQSPKYLFRKEGQNVTLSCEQNLNHDAMYWYRQDPGQGLRLIYYSQIVNDFQKGDIAEGYSVSREKKESFPLTVTSAQKNPTAFYLCASSYGTVHNEQFFGPGTRLTVL.